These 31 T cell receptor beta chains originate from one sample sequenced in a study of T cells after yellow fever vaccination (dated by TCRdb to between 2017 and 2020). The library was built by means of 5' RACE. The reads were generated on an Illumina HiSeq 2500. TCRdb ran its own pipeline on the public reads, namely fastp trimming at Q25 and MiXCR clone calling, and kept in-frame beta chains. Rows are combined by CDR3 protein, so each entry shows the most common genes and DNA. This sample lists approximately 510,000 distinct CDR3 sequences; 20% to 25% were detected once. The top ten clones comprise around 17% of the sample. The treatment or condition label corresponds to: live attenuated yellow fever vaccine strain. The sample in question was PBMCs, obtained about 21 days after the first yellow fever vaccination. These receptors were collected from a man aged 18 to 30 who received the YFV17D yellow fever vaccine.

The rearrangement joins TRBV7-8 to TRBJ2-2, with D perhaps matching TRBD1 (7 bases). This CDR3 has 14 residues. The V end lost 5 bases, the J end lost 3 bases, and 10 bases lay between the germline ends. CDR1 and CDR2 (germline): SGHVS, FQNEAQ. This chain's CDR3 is CASSPRGDTGELFF. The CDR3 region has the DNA TGTGCCAGCAGCCCCAGGGGGGACACCGGGGAGCTGTTTTTT.

CDR3 protein: CASSEPTIRELFF. In DNA form, the CDR3 reads TGTGCCAGCAGTGAACCGACAATCAGGGAGCTGTTTTTT. This chain joins TRBV2 and TRBJ2-2; no reliable D call. Between the trimmed V and J ends, which lost 2 bases and 9 bases, there was a span of 10 bases. This CDR3 is 13 amino acids long. Germline V gene lookup returns CDR1 SNHLY and CDR2 FYNNEI.

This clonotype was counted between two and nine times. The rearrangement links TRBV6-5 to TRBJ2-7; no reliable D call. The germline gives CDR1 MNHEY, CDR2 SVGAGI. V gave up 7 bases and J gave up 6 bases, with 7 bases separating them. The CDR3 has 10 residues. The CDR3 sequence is CASTKGEQYV. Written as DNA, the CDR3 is TGTGCCAGCACTAAGGGCGAGCAGTACGTC.

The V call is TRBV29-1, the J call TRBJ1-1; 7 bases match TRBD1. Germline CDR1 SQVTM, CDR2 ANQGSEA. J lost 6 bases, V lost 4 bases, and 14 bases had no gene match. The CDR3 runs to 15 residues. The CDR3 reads CSVVRGSSALAEAFF. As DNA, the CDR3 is TGCAGCGTTGTCAGGGGGAGCAGCGCCTTAGCTGAAGCTTTCTTT.

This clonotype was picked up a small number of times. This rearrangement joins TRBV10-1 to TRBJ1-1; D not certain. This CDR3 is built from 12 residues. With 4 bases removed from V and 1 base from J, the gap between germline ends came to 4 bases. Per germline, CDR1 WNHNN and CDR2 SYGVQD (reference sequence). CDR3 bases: TGCGCCAGCAGTGGAACGAACACTGAAGCTTTCTTT. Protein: CASSGTNTEAFF.

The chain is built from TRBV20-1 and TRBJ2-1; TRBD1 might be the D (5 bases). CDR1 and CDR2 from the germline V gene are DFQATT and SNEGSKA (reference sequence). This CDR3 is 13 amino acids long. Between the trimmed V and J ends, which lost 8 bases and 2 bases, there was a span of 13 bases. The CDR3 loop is CSSLWTTYNEQFF. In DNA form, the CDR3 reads TGCAGTTCTCTGTGGACAACCTACAATGAGCAGTTCTTC.

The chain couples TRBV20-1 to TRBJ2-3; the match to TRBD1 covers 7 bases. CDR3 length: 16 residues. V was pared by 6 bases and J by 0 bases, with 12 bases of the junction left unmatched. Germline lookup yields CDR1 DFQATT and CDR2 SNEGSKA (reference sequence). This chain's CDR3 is CSASPQTGISTDTQYF. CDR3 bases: TGCAGTGCGAGCCCTCAGACAGGGATTAGCACAGATACGCAGTATTTT.

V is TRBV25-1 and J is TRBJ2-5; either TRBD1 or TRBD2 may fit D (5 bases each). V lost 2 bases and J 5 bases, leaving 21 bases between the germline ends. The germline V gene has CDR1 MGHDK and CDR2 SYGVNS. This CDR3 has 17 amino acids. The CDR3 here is CASSEGGASTWGETQYF. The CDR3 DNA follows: TGTGCCAGCAGTGAAGGGGGAGCTAGCACATGGGGGGAGACCCAGTACTTC.

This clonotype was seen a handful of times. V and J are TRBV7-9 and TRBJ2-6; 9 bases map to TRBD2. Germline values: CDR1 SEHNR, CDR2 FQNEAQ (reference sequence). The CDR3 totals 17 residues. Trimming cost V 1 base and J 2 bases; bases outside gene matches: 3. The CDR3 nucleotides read TGTGCCAGCAGCTTAGAGGGACTAGCCCCTGGGGCCAACGTCCTGACTTTC. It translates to CASSLEGLAPGANVLTF. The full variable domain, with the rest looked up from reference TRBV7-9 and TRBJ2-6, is DTGVSQNPRHKITKRGQNVTFRCDPISEHNRLYWYRQTLGQGPEFLTYFQNEAQLEKSRLLSDRFSAERPKGSFSTLEIQRTEQGDSAMYLCASSLEGLAPGANVLTFGAGSRLTVL.

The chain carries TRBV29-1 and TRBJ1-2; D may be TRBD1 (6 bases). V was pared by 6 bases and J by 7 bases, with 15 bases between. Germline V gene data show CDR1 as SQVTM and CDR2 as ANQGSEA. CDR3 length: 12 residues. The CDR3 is CSVRGSFVGYTF. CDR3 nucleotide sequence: TGCAGCGTGAGGGGGAGTTTTGTTGGCTACACCTTC. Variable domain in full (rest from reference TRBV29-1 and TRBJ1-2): SAVISQKPSRDICQRGTSLTIQCQVDSQVTMMFWYRQQPGQSLTLIATANQGSEATYESGFVIDKFPISRPNLTFSTLTVSNMSPEDSSIYLCSVRGSFVGYTFGSGTRLTVV.

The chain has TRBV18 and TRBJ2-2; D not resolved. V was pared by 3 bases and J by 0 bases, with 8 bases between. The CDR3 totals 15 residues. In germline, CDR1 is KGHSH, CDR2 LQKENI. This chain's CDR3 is CASSPTTANTGELFF. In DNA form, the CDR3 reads TGTGCCAGCTCACCGACCACCGCGAACACCGGGGAGCTGTTTTTT.

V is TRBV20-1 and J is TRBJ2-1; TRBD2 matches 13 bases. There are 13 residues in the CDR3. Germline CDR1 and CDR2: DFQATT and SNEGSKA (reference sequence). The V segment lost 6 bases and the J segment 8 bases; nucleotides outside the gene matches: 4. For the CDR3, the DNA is TGCAGTGCCGTAGGACTAGCGGGGGATGAGCAGTTCTTC. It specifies CSAVGLAGDEQFF.

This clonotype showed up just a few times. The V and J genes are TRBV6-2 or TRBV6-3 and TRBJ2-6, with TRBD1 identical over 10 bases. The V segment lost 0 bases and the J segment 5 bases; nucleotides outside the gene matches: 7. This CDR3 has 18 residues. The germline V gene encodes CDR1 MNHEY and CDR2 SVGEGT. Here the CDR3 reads CASSYSRRQGARANVLTF. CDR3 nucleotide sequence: TGTGCCAGCAGTTACTCAAGGAGACAGGGGGCTAGGGCCAACGTCCTGACTTTC.

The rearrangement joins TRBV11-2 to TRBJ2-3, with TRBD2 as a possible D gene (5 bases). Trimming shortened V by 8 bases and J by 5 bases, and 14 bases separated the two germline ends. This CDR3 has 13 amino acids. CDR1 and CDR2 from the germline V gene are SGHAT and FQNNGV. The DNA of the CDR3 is TGTGCCAGCTATCGCCCAAGCGGAGATACGCAGTATTTT. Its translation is CASYRPSGDTQYF.

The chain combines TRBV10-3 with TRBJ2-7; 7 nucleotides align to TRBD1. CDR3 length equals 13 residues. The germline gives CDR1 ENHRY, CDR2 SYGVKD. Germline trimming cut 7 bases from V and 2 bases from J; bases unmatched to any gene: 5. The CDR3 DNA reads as TGTGCCATCAATCGACAGGGTGCCTACGAGCAGTACTTC. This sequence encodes CAINRQGAYEQYF.

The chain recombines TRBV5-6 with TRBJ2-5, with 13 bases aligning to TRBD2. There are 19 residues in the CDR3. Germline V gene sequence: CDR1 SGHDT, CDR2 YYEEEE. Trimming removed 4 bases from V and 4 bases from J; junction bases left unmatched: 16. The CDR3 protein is CASSMAHGTSGAAGETQYF. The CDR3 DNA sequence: TGTGCCAGCAGCATGGCCCATGGGACTAGCGGGGCCGCGGGAGAGACCCAGTACTTC.

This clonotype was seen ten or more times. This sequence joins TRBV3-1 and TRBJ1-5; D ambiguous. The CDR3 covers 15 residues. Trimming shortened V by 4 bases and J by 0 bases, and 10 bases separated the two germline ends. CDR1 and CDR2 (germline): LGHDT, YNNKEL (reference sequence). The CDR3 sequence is CASSPGVNSNQPQHF. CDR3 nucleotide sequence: TGTGCCAGCAGCCCGGGAGTGAATAGCAATCAGCCCCAGCATTTT.

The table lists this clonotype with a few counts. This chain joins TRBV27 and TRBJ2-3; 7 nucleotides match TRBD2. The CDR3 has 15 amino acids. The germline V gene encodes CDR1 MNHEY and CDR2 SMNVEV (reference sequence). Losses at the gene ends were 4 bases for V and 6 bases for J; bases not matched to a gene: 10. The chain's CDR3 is CASSSQGSGVDTQYF. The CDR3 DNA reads TGTGCCAGCAGTTCCCAGGGAAGCGGGGTGGATACGCAGTATTTT.

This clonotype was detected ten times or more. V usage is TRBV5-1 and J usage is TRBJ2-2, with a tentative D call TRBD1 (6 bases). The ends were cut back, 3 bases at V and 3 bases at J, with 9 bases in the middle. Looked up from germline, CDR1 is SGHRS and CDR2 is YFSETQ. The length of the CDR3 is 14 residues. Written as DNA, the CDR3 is TGCGCCAGCAGCTGGGACACCTACACCGGGGAGCTGTTTTTT. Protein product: CASSWDTYTGELFF.

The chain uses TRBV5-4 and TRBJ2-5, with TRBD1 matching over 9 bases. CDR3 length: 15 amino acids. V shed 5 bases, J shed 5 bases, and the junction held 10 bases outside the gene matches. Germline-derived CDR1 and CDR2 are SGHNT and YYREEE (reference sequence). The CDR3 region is CASRGSQGAGETQYF. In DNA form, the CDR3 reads TGTGCCAGCAGGGGATCACAGGGGGCCGGGGAGACCCAGTACTTC.

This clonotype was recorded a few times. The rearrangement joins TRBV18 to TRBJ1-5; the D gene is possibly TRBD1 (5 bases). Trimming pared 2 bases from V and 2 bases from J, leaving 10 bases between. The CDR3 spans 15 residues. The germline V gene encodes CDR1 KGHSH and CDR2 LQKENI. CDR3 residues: CASSPIRVRNQPQHF. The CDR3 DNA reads TGTGCCAGCTCACCAATCAGGGTACGCAATCAGCCCCAGCATTTT.

The DNA for the CDR3 is TGTGCCAGCCATTGGGACCGCAGCAATCAGCCCCAGCATTTT. This gives the protein CASHWDRSNQPQHF. The rearrangement joins TRBV2 to TRBJ1-5, with a possible D match to TRBD1 (5 bases). CDR3 size: 14 residues. Between the trimmed V and J ends, which lost 8 bases and 1 base, there was a span of 12 bases. Germline V gene sequence: CDR1 SNHLY, CDR2 FYNNEI.

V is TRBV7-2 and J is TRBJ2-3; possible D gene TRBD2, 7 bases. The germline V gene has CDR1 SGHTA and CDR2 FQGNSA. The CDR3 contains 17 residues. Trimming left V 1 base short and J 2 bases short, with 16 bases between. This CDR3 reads CASSLVSLGGATDTQYF. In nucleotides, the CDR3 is TGTGCCAGCAGCTTAGTGAGTTTGGGGGGGGCCACAGATACGCAGTATTTT.

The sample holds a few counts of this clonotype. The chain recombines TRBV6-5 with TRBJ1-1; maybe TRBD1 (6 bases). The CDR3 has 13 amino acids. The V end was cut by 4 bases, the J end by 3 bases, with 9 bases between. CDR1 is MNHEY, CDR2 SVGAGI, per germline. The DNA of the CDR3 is TGTGCCAGCAGTTCTAGACAGGACACTGAAGCTTTCTTT. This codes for CASSSRQDTEAFF.

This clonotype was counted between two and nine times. The DNA of the CDR3 is TGTGCCAGCACCTCGGAGGGGGGATTGGACTACGAGCAGTACTTC. Protein sequence: CASTSEGGLDYEQYF. The chain combines TRBV5-6 with TRBJ2-7; D may match TRBD1 or TRBD2 (6 bases each). The germline V gene encodes CDR1 SGHDT and CDR2 YYEEEE. V lost 6 bases and J 3 bases, leaving 19 bases between the germline ends. The CDR3 length is 15 residues.

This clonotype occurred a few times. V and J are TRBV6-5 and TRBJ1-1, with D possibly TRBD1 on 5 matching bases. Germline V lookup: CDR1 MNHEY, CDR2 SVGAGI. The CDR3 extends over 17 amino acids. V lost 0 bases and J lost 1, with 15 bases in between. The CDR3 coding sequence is TGTGCCAGCAGTTACTCCTCCCCGGGGACCAAGAACACTGAAGCTTTCTTT. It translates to CASSYSSPGTKNTEAFF.

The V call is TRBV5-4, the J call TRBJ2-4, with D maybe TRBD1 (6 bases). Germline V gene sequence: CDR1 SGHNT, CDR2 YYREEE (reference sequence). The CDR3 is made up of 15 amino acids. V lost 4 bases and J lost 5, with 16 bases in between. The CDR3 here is CASSDTGSGENIQYF. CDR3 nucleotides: TGTGCCAGCAGCGATACAGGGTCTGGAGAAAACATTCAGTACTTC. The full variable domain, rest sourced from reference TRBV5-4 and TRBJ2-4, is ETGVTQSPTHLIKTRGQQVTLRCSSQSGHNTVSWYQQALGQGPQFIFQYYREEENGRGNFPPRFSGLQFPNYSSELNVNALELDDSALYLCASSDTGSGENIQYFGAGTRLSVL.

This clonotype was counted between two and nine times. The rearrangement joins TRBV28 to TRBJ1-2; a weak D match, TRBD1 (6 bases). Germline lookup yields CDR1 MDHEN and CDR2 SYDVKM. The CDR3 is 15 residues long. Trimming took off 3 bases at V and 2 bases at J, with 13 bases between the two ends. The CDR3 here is CASSLEGEANYGYTF. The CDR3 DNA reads TGTGCCAGCAGTTTGGAGGGGGAGGCCAACTATGGCTACACCTTC.

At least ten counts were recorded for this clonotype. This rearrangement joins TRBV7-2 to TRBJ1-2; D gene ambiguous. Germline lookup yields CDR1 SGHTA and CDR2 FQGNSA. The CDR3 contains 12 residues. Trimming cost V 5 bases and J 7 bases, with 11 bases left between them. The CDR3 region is CASSRAGGGYTF. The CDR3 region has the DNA TGTGCCAGCAGCAGGGCCGGCGGTGGCTACACCTTC. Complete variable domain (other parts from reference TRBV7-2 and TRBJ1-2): GAGVSQSPSNKVTEKGKDVELRCDPISGHTALYWYRQSLGQGLEFLIYFQGNSAPDKSGLPSDRFSAERTGGSVSTLTIQRTQQEDSAVYLCASSRAGGGYTFGSGTRLTVV.

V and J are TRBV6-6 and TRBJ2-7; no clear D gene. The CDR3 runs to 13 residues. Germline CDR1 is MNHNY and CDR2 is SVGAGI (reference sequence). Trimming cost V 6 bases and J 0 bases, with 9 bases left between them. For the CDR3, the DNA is TGTGCCAGCAGATACCCCAGCTCCTACGAGCAGTACTTC. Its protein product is CASRYPSSYEQYF.

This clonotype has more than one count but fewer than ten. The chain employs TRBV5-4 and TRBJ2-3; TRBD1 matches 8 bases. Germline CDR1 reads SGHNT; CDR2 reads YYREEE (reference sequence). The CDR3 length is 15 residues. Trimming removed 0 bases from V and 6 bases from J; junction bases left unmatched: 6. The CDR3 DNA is TGTGCCAGCAGCTTGGCCTCGGACAGGGTTGATACGCAGTATTTT. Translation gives CASSLASDRVDTQYF.